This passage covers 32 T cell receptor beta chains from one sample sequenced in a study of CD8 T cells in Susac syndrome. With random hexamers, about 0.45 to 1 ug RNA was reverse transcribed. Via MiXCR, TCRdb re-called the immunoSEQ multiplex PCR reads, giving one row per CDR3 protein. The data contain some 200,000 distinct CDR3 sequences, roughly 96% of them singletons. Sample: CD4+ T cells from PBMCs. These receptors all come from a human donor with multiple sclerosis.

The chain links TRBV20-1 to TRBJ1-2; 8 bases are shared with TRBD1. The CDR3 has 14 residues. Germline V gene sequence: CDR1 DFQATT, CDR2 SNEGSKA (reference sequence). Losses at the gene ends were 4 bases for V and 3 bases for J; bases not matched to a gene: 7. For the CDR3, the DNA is TGCAGTGCTAAAAACAGGGGGTTCTACTATGGCTACACCTTC. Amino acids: CSAKNRGFYYGYTF.

This CDR3 is CASSFENEQFF. The CDR3 bases are TGTGCCAGCAGTTTTGAGAATGAGCAGTTCTTC. The chain is built from TRBV12-3 or TRBV12-4 and TRBJ2-1; no firm D call. V shed 3 bases and J shed 7 bases, with 4 bases lying between them. This CDR3 has 11 amino acids.

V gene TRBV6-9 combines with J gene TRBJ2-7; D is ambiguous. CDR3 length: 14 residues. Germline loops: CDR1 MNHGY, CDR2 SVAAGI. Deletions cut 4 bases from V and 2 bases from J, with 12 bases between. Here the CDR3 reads CASSSCGIAYEQYF. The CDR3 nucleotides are TGTGCCAGCAGTTCTTGCGGAATTGCCTACGAGCAGTACTTC.

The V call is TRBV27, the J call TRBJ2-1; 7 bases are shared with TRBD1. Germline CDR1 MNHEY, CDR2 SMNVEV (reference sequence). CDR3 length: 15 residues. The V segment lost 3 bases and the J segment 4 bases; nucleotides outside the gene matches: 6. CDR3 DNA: TGTGCCAGCAGTTTGGATTGGGACAGTTACAATGAGCAGTTCTTC. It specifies CASSLDWDSYNEQFF.

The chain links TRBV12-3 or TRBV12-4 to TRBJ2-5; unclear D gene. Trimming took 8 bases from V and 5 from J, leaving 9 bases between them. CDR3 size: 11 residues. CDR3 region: CASRSVETQYF. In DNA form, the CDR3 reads TGTGCCAGCCGGTCCGTTGAGACCCAGTACTTC.

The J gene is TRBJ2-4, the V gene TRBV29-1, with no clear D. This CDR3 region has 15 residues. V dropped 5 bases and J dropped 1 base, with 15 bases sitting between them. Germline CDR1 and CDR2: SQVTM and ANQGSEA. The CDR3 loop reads CSVSVPYGAKNIQYF. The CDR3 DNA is TGCAGCGTTTCCGTCCCGTATGGTGCCAAAAACATTCAGTACTTC.

The CDR3 spells CSASREVAAQETQYF. CDR3 sequence (DNA): TGCAGTGCTAGCCGGGAGGTAGCGGCCCAAGAGACCCAGTACTTC. This chain links TRBV20-1 with TRBJ2-5; 7 bases agree with TRBD2. The germline gives CDR1 DFQATT, CDR2 SNEGSKA (reference sequence). The CDR3 is made up of 15 amino acids. With V trimmed by 3 bases and J by 1 base, 8 bases remained unmatched.

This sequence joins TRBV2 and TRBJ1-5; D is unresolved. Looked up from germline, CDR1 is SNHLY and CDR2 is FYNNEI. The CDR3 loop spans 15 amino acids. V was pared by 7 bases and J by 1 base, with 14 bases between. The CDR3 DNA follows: TGTGCCAGCAACCAACGGTCGGGGAGCAATCAGCCCCAGCATTTT. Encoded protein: CASNQRSGSNQPQHF.

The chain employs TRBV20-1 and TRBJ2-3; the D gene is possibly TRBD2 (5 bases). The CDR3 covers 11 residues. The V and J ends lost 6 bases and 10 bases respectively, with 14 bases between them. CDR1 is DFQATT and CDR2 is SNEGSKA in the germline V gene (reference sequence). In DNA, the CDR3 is TGCAGTGCCCCGAGCGGTCAGGCGCAGTATTTT. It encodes CSAPSGQAQYF.

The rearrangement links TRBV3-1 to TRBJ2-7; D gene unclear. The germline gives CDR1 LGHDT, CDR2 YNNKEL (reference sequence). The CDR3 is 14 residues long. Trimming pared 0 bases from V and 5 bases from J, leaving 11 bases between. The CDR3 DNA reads TGTGCCAGCAGCCAAGAAGGGCTTCGGGACGAGCAGTACTTC. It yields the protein CASSQEGLRDEQYF.

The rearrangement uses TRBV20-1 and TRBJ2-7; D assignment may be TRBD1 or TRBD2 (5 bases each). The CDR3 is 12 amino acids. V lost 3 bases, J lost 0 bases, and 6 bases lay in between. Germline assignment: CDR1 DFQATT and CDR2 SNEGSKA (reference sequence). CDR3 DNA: TGCAGTGCTAGGGGGGTCTCCTACGAGCAGTACTTC. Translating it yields CSARGVSYEQYF.

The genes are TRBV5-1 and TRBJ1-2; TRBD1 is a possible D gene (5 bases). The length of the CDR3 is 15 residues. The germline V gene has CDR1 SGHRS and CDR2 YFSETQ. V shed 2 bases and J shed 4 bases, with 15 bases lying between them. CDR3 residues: CASSLGASPGYGYTF. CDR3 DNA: TGCGCCAGCAGCTTAGGGGCCTCGCCGGGCTATGGCTACACCTTC.

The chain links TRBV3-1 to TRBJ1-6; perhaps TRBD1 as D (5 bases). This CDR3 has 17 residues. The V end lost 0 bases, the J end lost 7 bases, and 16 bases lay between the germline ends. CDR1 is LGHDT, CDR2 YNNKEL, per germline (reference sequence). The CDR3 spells CASSQDFTGLKNSPLHF. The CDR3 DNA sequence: TGTGCCAGCAGCCAAGATTTTACGGGGCTAAAGAATTCACCCCTCCACTTT.

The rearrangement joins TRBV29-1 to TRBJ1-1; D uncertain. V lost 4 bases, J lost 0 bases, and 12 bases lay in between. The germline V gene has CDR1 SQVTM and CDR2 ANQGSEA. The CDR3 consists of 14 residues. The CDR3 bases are TGCAGCGTTGTCGAACAGAACATGAACACTGAAGCTTTCTTT. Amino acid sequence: CSVVEQNMNTEAFF.

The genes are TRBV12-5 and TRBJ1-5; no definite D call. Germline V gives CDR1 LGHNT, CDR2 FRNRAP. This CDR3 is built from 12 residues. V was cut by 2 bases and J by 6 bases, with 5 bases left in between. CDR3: CASGLPGQPQHF. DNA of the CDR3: TGTGCTAGTGGTTTGCCAGGTCAGCCCCAGCATTTT.

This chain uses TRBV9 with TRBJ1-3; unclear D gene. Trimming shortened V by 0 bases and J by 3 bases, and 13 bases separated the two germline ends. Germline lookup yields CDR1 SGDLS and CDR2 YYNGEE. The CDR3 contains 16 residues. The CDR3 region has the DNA TGTGCCAGCAGCGTAGCGTGGAGCACGTATGGAAACACCATATATTTT. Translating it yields CASSVAWSTYGNTIYF.

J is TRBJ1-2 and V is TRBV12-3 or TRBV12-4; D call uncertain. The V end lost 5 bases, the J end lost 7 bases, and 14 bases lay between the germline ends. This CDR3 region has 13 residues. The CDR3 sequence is CASSLGWGIGYTF. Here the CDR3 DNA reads TGTGCCAGCAGTCTGGGCTGGGGAATTGGCTACACCTTC.

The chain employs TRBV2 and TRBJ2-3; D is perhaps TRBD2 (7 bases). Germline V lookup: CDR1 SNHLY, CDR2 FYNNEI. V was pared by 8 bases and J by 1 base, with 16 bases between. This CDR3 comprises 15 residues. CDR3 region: CASRRGGGGTDTQYF. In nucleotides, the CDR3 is TGTGCCAGCCGACGGGGAGGGGGAGGCACAGATACGCAGTATTTT.

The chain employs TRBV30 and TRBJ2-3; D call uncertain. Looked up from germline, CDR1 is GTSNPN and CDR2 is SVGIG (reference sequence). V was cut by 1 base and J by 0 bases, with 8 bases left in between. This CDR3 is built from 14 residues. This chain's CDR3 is CAWSEKASTDTQYF. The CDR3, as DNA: TGTGCCTGGAGTGAAAAAGCGAGCACAGATACGCAGTATTTT.

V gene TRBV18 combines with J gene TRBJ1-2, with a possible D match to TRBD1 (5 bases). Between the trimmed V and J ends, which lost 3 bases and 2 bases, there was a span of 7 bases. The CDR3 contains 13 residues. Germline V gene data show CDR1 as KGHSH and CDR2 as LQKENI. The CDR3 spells CASSPAGNYGYTF. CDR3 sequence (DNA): TGTGCCAGCTCACCTGCAGGGAACTATGGCTACACCTTC. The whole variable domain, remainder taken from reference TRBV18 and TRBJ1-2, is NAGVMQNPRHLVRRRGQEARLRCSPMKGHSHVYWYRQLPEEGLKFMVYLQKENIIDESGMPKERFSAEFPKEGPSILRIQQVVRGDSAAYFCASSPAGNYGYTFGSGTRLTVV.

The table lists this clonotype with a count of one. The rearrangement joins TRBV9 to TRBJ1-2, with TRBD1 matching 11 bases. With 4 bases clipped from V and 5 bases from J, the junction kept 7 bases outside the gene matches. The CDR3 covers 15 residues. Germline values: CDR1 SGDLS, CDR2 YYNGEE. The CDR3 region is CASSFSGQGAYGYTF. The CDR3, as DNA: TGTGCCAGCAGCTTTAGCGGACAGGGGGCATATGGCTACACCTTC.

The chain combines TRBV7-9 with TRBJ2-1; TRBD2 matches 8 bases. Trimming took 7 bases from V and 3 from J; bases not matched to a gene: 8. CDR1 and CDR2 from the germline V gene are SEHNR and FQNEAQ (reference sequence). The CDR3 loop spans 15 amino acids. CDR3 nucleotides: TGTGCCAGCACCTTGAGCGGGAGTCTCTACAATGAGCAGTTCTTC. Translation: CASTLSGSLYNEQFF.

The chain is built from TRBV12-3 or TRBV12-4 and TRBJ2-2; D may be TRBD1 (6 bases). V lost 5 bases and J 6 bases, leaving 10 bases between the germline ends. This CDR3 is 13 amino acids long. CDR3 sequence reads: CASSPQGPGELFF. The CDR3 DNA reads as TGTGCCAGCAGTCCACAGGGCCCCGGGGAGCTGTTTTTT.

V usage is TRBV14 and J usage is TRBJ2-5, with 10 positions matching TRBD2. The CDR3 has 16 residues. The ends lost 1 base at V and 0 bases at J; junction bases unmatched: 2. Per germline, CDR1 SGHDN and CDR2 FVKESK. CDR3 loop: CASSQGTSGYQETQYF. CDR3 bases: TGTGCCAGCAGCCAAGGGACTAGCGGATACCAAGAGACCCAGTACTTC.

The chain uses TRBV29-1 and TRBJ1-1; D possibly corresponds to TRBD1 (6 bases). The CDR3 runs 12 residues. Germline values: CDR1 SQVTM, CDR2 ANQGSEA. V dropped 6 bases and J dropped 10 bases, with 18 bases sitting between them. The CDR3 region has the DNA TGCAGCGTGAGACAGGATCCCCAGGGAGCTTTCTTT. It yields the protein CSVRQDPQGAFF.

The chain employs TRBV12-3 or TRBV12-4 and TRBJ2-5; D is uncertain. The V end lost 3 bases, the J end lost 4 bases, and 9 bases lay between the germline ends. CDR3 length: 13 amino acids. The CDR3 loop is CASSFGSSETQYF. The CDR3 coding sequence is TGTGCCAGCAGTTTTGGCAGTTCAGAGACCCAGTACTTC.

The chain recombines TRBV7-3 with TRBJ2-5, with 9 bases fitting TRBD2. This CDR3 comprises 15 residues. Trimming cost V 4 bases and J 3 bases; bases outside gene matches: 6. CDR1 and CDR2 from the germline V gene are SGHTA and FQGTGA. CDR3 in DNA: TGTGCCAGCAGCTGGAGCGGGAGGCCTGAAGAGACCCAGTACTTC. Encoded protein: CASSWSGRPEETQYF.

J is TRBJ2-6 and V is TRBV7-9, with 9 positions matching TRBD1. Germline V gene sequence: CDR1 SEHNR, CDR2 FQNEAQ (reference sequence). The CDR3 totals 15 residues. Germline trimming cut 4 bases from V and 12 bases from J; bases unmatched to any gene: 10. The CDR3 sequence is CASSSPGTGSSVLTF. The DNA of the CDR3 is TGTGCCAGCAGCTCTCCCGGGACAGGGTCGAGCGTCCTGACTTTC.

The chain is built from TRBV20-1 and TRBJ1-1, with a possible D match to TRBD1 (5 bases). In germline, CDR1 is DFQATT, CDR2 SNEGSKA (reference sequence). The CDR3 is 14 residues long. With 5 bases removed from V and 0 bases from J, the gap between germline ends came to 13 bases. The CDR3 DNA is TGCAGTGCTGCCCCGGGACGGATGAACACTGAAGCTTTCTTT. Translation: CSAAPGRMNTEAFF.

The chain's CDR3 is CASSLETSYNSPLHF. The CDR3 nucleotides are TGTGCCAGCAGCTTGGAGACATCCTATAATTCACCCCTCCACTTT. The genes are TRBV5-4 and TRBJ1-6; D is uncertain. The germline CDR1 and CDR2 sequences are SGHNT and YYREEE (reference sequence). V was pared by 0 bases and J by 1 base, with 5 bases between. This CDR3 comprises 15 residues.

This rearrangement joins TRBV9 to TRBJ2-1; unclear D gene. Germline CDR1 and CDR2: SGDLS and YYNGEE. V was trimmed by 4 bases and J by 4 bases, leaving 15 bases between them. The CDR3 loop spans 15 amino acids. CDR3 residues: CASSPSLGSYNEQFF. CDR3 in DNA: TGTGCCAGCAGCCCCTCCTTAGGGTCATACAATGAGCAGTTCTTC. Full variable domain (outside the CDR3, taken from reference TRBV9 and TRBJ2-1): DSGVTQTPKHLITATGQRVTLRCSPRSGDLSVYWYQQSLDQGLQFLIQYYNGEERAKGNILERFSAQQFPDLHSELNLSSLELGDSALYFCASSPSLGSYNEQFFGPGTRLTVL.

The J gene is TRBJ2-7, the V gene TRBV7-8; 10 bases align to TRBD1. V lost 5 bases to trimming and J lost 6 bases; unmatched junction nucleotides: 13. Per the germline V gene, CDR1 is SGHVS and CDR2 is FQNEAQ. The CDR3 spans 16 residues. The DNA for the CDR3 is TGTGCCAGCAGCCTCGGCCGGGACAGGGGTTGGAGCGAGCAGTACTTC. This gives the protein CASSLGRDRGWSEQYF.